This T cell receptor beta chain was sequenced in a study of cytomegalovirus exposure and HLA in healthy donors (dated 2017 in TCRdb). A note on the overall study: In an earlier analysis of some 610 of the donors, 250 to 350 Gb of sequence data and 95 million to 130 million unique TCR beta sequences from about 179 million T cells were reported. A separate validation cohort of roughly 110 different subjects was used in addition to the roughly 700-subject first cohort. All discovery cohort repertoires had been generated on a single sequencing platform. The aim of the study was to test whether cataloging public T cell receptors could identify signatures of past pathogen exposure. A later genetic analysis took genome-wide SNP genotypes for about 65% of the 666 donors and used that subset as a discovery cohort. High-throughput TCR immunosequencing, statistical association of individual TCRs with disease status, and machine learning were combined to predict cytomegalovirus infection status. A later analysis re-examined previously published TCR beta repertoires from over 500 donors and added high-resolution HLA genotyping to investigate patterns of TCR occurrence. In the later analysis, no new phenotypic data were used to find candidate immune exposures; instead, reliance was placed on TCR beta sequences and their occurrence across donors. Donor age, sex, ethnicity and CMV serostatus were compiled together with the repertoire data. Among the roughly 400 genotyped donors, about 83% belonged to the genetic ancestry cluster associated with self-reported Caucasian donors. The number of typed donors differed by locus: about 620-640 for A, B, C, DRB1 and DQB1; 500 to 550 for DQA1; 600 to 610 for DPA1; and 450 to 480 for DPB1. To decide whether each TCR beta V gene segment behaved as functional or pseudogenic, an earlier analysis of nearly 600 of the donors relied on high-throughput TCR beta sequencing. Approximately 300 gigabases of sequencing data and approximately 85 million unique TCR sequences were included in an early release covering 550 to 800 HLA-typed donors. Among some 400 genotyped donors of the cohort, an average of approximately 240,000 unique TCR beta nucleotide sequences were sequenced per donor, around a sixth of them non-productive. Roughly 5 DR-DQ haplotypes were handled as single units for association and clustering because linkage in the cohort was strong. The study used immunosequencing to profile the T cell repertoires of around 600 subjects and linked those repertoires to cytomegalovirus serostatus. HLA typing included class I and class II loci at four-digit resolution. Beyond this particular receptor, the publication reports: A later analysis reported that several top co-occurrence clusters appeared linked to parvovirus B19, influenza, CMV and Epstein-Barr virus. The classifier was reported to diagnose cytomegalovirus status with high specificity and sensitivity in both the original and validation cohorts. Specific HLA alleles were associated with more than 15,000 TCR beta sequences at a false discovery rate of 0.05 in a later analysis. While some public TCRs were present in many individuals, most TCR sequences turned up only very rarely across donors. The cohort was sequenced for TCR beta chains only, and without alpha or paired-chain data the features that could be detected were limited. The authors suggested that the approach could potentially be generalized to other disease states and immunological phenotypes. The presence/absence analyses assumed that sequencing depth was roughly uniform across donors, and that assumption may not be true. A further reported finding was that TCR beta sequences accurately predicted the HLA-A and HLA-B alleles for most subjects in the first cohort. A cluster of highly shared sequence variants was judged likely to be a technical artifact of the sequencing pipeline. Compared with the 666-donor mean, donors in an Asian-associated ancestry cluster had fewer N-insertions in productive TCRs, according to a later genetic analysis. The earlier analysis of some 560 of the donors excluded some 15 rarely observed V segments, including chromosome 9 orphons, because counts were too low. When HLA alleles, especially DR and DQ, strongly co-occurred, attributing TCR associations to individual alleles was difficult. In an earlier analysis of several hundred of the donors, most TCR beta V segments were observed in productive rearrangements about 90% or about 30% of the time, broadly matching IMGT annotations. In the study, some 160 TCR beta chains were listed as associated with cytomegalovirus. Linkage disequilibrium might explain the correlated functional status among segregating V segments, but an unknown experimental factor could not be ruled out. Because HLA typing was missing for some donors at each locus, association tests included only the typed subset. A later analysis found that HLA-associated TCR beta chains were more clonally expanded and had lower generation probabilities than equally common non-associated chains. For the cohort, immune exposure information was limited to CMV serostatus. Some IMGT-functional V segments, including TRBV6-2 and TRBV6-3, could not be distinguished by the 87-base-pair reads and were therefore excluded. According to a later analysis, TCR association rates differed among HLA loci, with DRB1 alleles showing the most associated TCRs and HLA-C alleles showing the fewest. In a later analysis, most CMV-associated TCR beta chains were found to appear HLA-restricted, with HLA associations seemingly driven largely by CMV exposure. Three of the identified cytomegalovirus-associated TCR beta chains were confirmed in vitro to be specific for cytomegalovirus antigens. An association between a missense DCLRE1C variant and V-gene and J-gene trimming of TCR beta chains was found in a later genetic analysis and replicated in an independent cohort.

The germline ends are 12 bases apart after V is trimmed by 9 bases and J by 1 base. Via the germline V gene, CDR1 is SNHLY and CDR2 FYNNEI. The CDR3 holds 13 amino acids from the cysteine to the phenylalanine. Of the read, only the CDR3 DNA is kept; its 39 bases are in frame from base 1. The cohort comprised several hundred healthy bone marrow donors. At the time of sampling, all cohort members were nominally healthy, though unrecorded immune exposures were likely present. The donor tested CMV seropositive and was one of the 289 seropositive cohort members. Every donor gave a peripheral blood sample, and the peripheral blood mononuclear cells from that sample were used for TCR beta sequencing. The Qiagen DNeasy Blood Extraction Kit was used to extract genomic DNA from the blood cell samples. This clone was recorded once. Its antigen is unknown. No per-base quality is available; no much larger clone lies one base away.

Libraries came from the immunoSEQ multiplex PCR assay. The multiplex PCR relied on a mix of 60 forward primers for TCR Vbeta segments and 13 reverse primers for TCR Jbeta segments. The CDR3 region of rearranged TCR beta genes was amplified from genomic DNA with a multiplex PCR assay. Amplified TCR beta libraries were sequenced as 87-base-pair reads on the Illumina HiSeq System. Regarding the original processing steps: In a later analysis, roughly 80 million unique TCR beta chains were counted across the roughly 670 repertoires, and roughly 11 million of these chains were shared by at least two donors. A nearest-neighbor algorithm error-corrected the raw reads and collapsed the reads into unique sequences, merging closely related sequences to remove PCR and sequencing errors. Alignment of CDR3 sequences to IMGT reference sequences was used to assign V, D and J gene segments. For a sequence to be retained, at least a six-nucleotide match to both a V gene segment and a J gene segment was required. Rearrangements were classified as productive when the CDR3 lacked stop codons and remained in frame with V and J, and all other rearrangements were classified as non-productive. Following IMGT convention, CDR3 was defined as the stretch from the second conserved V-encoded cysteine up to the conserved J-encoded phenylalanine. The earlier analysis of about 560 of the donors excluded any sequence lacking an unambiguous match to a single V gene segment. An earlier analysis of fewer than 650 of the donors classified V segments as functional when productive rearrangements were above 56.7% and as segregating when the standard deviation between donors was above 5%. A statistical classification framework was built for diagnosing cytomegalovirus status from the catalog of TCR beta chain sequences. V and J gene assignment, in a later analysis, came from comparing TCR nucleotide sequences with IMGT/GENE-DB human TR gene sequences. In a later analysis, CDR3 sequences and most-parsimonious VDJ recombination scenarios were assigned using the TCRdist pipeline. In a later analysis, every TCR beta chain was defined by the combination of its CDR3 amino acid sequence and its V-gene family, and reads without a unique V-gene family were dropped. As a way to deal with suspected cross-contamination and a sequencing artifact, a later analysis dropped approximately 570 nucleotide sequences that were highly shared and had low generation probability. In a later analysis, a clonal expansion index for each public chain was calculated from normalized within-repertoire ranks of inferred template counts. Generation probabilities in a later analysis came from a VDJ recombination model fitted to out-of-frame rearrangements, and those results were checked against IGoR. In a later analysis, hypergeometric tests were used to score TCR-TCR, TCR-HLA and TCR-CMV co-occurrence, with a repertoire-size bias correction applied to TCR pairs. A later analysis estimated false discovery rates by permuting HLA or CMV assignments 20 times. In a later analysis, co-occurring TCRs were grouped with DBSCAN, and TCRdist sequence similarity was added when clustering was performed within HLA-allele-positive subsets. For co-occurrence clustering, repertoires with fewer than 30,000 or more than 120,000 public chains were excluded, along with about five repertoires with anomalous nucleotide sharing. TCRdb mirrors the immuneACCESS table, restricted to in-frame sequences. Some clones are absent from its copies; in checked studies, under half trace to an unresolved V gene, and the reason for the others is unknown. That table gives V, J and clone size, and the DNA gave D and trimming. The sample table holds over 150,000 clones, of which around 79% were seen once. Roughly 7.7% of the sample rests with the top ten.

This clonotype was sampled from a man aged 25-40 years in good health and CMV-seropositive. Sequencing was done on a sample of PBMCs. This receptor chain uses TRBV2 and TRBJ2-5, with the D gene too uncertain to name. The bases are TGTGCCAGGAGAGCAGGCCTCCAAGAGACCCAGTACTTC. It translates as CARRAGLQETQYF. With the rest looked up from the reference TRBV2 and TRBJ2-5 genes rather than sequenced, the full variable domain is EPEVTQTPSHQVTQMGQEVILRCVPISNHLYFYWYRQILGQKVEFLVSFYNNEISEKSEIFDDQFSVERPDGSNFTLKIRSTKLEDSAMYFCARRAGLQETQYFGPGTRLLVL.